This T cell receptor (beta chain) was identified in a study of cytotoxic CD8 clonotypes in ibrutinib-treated CLL. Study results and caveats: Clonality went higher at ibrutinib response and then dropped back toward baseline at progression. Under treatment, the uncommon public clonotypes either contracted or remained stable.

The ends lost 5 bases at V and 0 bases at J; junction bases unmatched: 5. The germline gives CDR1 SGHAT, CDR2 FQNNGV. There are 15 residues in the CDR3. With sequencing, the targeted depth ranged from 1 in 200,000 to 1 in 1 million T cells. The method was immunoSEQ multiplex PCR; TCRdb's version includes in-frame clones alone and lacks a portion of them. Among approximately 170,000 clones listed, roughly 90% were seen once. Comments on this clone: Antigen unknown.

The TCR was taken from a human donor with chronic lymphocytic leukemia. This chain connects TRBV11-2 to TRBJ2-3, with 7 positions matching TRBD2. The sample was PBMCs, taken at disease progression, from a patient treated with ibrutinib. The CDR3 sequence is CASSVSGTSTDTQYF. The CDR3 DNA follows: TGTGCCAGCAGCGTCAGCGGGACCAGCACAGATACGCAGTATTTT.